This TCR beta chain was captured in a study of blood T cell repertoires in COVID-19. The CDR3 is 10 residues long. CDR1 SQVTM and CDR2 ANQGSEA come from the germline V gene. Germline trimming cut 5 bases from V and 10 bases from J; bases unmatched to any gene: 3. This table comes from immunoSEQ multiplex PCR, and its TCRdb copy is limited to in-frame clones, with some not included. The sample includes about 320,000 clones, 65% to 90% of them seen just once. The chain employs TRBV29-1 and TRBJ1-1; 8 bases match TRBD1. The material sequenced was peripheral blood. This receptor was obtained from a human donor in a cohort sampled during active COVID-19. The CDR3 is CSVIRGRAFF. The CDR3 coding sequence is TGCAGCGTTATCAGGGGGCGAGCTTTCTTT.